The clone carrying this TCR beta chain was detected only a few times. The sample has other DNA sequences that encode this CDR3 too. Positive CCR7 selection of CD45RO-negative cells yielded the naive CD8 cells, and terminally differentiated effector memory CD45RA+ cells were excluded. All donors qualified as healthy HIV-negative adults and had experienced no recent acute infections or vaccinations. These data belong to a study of shared clonotypes between healthy human individuals. The germline V gene has CDR1 SQVTM and CDR2 ANQGSEA. The CDR3 contains 14 residues. The ends lost 5 bases at V and 0 bases at J; junction bases unmatched: 3. As processed by the authors: Owing to the provision of junction-only sequences devoid of quality scores by immunoSEQ, filtering differed. Assay: immunoSEQ multiplex PCR; the TCRdb copy retains only in-frame clones and omits some. The V and J calls and clone size were taken over from that table, and D and trimming were inferred from the DNA. This sample has some 2 million clones, with approximately 94% found just once.

The chain has TRBV29-1 and TRBJ1-5; 8 positions match TRBD1. Input material: naive CD8+ T cells sorted from blood. The sequence was collected from a man between 18 and 29 years old in good health. CDR3 in amino acids: CSVLQGDSNQPQHF. The CDR3 bases are TGCAGCGTTTTACAGGGGGATAGCAATCAGCCCCAGCATTTT.